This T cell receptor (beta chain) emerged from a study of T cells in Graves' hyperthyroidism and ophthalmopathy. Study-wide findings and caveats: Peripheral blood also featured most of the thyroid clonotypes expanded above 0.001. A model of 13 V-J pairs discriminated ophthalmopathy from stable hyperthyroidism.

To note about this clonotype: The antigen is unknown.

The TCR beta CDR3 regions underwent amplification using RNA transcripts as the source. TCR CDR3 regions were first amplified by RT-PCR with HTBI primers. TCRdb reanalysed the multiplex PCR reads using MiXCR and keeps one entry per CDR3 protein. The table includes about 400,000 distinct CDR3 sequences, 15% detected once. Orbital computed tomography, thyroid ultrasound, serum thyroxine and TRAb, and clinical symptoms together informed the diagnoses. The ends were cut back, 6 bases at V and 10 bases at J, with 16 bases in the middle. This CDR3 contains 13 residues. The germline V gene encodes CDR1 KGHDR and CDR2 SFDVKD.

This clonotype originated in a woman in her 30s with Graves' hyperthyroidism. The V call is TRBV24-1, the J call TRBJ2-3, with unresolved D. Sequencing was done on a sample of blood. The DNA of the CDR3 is TGTGCCACCAGTTCCACCCGACCGTCCGCGCAGTATTTT. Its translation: CATSSTRPSAQYF.